The clone carrying this T cell receptor (beta chain) was counted between two and nine times. What it binds is not known. The source of the sample is a study of blood T cells in healthy people across ages. Study-level results: Donor CMV infection status was unknown, possibly confounding age-related changes in expanded clonotypes.

A sample-barcoded 5' primer and a J-beta primer mix were used in a second PCR of roughly 7 to 12 cycles. TCRdb passed the 5' RACE reads through MiXCR, listing each CDR3 protein once. Among around 400,000 distinct CDR3 sequences listed, about 52% were seen once. The sequence was obtained from a man between 60 and 70 years old in good health. Sequencing was carried out using blood.

CDR3 nucleotides: TGTGCCAGCAGCTCTGGACAGGGTAGAAACACCATATATTTT. Translating gives CASSSGQGRNTIYF. The gene calls are TRBV7-2 and TRBJ1-3; 8 bases map to TRBD1. Trimming cost V 4 bases and J 5 bases; bases outside gene matches: 4. Germline CDR1 reads SGHTA; CDR2 reads FQGNSA. The CDR3 runs 14 residues. Looking up the rest from reference TRBV7-2 and TRBJ1-3 gives the full variable domain: GAGVSQSPSNKVTEKGKDVELRCDPISGHTALYWYRQSLGQGLEFLIYFQGNSAPDKSGLPSDRFSAERTGGSVSTLTIQRTQQEDSAVYLCASSSGQGRNTIYFGEGSWLTVV.